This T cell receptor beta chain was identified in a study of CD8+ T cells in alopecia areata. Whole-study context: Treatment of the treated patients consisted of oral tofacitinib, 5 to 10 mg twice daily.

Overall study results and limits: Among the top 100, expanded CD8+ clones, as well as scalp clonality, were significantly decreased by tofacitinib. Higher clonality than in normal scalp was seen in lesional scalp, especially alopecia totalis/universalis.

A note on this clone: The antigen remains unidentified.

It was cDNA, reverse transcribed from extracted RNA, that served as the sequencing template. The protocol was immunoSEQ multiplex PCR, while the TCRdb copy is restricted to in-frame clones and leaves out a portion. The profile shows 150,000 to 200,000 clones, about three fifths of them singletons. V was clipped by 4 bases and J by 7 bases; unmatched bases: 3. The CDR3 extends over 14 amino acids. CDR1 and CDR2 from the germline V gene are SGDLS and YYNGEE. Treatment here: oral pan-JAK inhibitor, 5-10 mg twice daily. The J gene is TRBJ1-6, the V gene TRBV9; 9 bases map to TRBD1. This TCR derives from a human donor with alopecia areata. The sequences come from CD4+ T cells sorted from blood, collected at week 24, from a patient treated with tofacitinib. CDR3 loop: CASSPGQGNSPLHF. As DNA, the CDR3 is TGTGCCAGCAGCCCAGGACAGGGGAATTCACCCCTCCACTTT.